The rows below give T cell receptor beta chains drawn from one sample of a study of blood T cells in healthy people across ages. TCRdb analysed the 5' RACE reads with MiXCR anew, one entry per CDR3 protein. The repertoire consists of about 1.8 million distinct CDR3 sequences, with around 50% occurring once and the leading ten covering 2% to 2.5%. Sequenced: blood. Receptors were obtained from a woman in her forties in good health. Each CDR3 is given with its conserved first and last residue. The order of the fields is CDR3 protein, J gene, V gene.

CASSLGTGTSNQPQHF | TRBJ1-5 | TRBV5-1
CASSSAGTGSHYGYTF | TRBJ1-2 | TRBV28
CATGPPYNEQFF | TRBJ2-1 | TRBV15
CASSLGWRTYGYTF | TRBJ1-2 | TRBV7-2
CATWTSVSYEQYF | TRBJ2-7 | TRBV6-2/TRBV6-3
CSVASVLQETQYF | TRBJ2-5 | TRBV29-1
CSVDTRGGDTQYF | TRBJ2-3 | TRBV29-1
CSARGPGQGKGRQFF | TRBJ2-1 | TRBV20-1
CASTRDGDSFVYTF | TRBJ1-2 | TRBV7-9
CASSRRDGGYGYTF | TRBJ1-2 | TRBV7-2
CASPTRLADCGAGQYF | TRBJ2-5 | TRBV27
CASSQDEPGIPYNEQFF | TRBJ2-1 | TRBV4-1
CSARDGTNEQFF | TRBJ2-1 | TRBV20-1
CASQNTLNYEQYF | TRBJ2-7 | TRBV28
CASSRGTSGNEQFF | TRBJ2-1 | TRBV6-6
CASSDPTGTRWKTQYF | TRBJ2-5 | TRBV9
CASRRGTSGEGEQFF | TRBJ2-1 | TRBV11-1
CASSLSDGQRFTDTQYF | TRBJ2-3 | TRBV7-9
CASSEGHRGVYEQYF | TRBJ2-7 | TRBV6-1
CASSLTPTRNIQYF | TRBJ2-4 | TRBV7-9
CASSLEISRPSSYEQYF | TRBJ2-7 | TRBV7-2
CASSLARTEANNEQYF | TRBJ2-7 | TRBV7-9
CASSPSNADQPQHF | TRBJ1-5 | TRBV18
CASRLRGGSYNEQFF | TRBJ2-1 | TRBV28
CASSLVGVEQYF | TRBJ2-7 | TRBV7-2
CASSRGQGLGDTQYF | TRBJ2-3 | TRBV6-2/TRBV6-3
CASSSDRSRAQPQHF | TRBJ1-5 | TRBV7-9
CASSYSSLEGNYGYTF | TRBJ1-2 | TRBV6-5
CASSFQGQEAQYF | TRBJ2-5 | TRBV27
CASSQVVTSGGYEQFF | TRBJ2-1 | TRBV4-1
CSGRRGGTYEQYF | TRBJ2-7 | TRBV20-1
CASSQAVIGTSGTRETQYF | TRBJ2-5 | TRBV4-3
CASRTYTHSGANVLTF | TRBJ2-6 | TRBV6-6
CASSLTIRDSYPTSTDTQYF | TRBJ2-3 | TRBV12-3/TRBV12-4
CSASRRGNTEAFF | TRBJ1-1 | TRBV20-1
CASNNRELYNEQYF | . | TRBV12-3/TRBV12-4
CASSLRFGLVSYNEQFF | TRBJ2-1 | TRBV7-8
CASSQDEGLGNQPQHF | TRBJ1-5 | TRBV4-1
CASSQAGRDGYGYTF | TRBJ1-2 | TRBV4-1
CASSVGRRYEQYF | . | TRBV6-1
CASSSQGGLNEQFF | TRBJ2-1 | TRBV6-2/TRBV6-3
CASSPWTSGASTDTQYF | TRBJ2-3 | TRBV14
CASSPILNTEAFF | TRBJ1-1 | TRBV5-1
CASSQDYSLAKNIQYF | TRBJ2-4 | TRBV4-3
CASSLDSGGQGTDTQYF | TRBJ2-3 | TRBV5-1
CASSAGTRTFNEQFF | TRBJ2-1 | TRBV7-7
CASSLTTRGDREGEQFF | TRBJ2-1 | TRBV7-3
CASSDFGDGYTF | TRBJ1-2 | TRBV6-1
CASSPGGTSGSYEQYF | . | TRBV7-3
CSATSGGAFEQFF | TRBJ2-1 | TRBV20-1
CASSQGGTPETQYF | . | TRBV3-1